This TCR beta chain was obtained from a study of T-cell memory formation after mild COVID-19 (dated by TCRdb to about 2021). A note on the overall study: Most TCR sequence clusters were specific to one of the two donors. In two donors, T-cell clones that expanded and contracted after mild COVID-19 were followed by sequencing TCRalpha and TCRbeta repertoires longitudinally. Two young, previously healthy adult volunteers made up the cohort, one male and one female.

This clonotype was recorded a few times. What this receptor recognizes is not known. The record has no base qualities; no much larger clone is one base away. PBMCs were isolated by Ficoll-Paque density gradient centrifugation. General findings and caveats noted by the study authors: Some responding clones were detected in pre-infection memory, which suggested that pre-existing cross-reactive memory T cells had joined the SARS-CoV-2 response. Whether the second-wave clones peaking on day 37 were SARS-CoV-2 specific was not confirmed. Clones contracting from day 15 to 85 had balanced CD4/CD8 phenotypes, while a second wave expanding from day 15 to 37 was biased towards CD4+. The study included only a couple of mild cases, and larger cohorts that include severe cases with pre-infection samples were judged to be necessary. Contracting CD4+ clones turned up mainly in the CM and EM memory subsets, whereas EMRA was where CD8+ clones were enriched.

These reads were obtained on an Illumina NovaSeq 6000. TCRalpha and TCRbeta cDNA libraries were constructed by 5'RACE with constant-segment primers, with sample barcodes and unique molecular identifiers being introduced. RNA was extracted from every sample with Trizol reagent. Libraries were amplified in two PCR steps, with a second sample barcode and Illumina TruSeq adapters added in the second step. Sequencing of the libraries was done on an Illumina NovaSeq, producing 2 x 150 bp paired-end reads. In the original analysis: Reads were demultiplexed and collapsed into UMI-guided consensus sequences with migec v1.2.7. Using mixcr v2.1.11, UMI consensuses were aligned to TRA and TRB V and J templates and then assembled into clonotypes. Clonotypes were classified as expanded or contracted when called significant by both edgeR and NoisET, with noise models trained on biological replicates. For edgeR calls, a false discovery rate-adjusted p below 0.01 and a log2 fold-change threshold of 1 were applied. As an exploratory analysis of dynamics, max-normalized trajectories of the 1000 most abundant clonotypes were examined by PCA with hierarchical clustering. Each responding clone was given a CD4 or CD8 phenotype based on the CD4+ and CD8+ repertoires, which had been sequenced separately. TCRdb redid the processing of the public reads, applying fastp at Q25 and MiXCR, and retained in-frame beta chains. When rows share a CDR3 protein, they turn into one entry using the most common DNA and genes. The V and J calls and clone size are TCRdb's, not the authors'. This sample holds about 560,000 distinct CDR3 sequences; roughly a fifth were observed only once. The ten biggest clones cover about 8.4% of the sample.

Sequenced material: PBMCs or a T cell subset sorted from them (not recorded which). The sequence was collected from an adult woman who had mild COVID-19 (a few samples of this study predate the infection). The sample titles of this study are shuffled in the database, so cell type and time point are left out; the donor was told from shared clones.

Here is the DNA: TGCGCCAGCGTCAAATCCGGGGGCTGGGACACCGGGGAGCTGTTTTTT. This is translated as CASVKSGGWDTGELFF. Here the chain combines TRBV5-1 and TRBJ2-2; the D gene is perhaps TRBD1 or TRBD2, as each covers 6 bases. V is reduced by 7 bases and J by 3 bases, leaving a spacing of 19 bases between them. Sequences SGHRS (CDR1) and YFSETQ (CDR2) are obtained from the germline V gene. Including the terminal cysteine and phenylalanine, the CDR3 comprises 16 residues. CDR3 DNA is the only sequence kept; it has 48 bases, read in frame from the first base.